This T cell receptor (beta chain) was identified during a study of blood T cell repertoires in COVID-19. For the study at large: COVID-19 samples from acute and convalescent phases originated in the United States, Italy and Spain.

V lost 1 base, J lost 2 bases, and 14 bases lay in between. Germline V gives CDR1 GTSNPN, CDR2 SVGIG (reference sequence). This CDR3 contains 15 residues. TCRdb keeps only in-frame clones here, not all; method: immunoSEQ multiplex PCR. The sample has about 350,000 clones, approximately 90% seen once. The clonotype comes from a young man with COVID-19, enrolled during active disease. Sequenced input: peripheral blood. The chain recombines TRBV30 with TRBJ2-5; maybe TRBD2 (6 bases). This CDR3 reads CAWSAAGRLQETQYF. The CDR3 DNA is TGTGCCTGGAGTGCGGCGGGACGGCTACAAGAGACCCAGTACTTC.